This T cell receptor (beta chain) comes out of a study of T cells in narcolepsy. Overall study findings and caveats: Autoreactive clone sequences were missing from some blood memory CD4+ repertoires.

Comment on this clone: Its antigen is unidentified.

V lost 7 bases and J 2 bases, leaving 11 bases between the germline ends. This CDR3 has 13 residues. Germline V lookup: CDR1 SGHTA, CDR2 FQGTGA. Clones were read by immunoSEQ multiplex PCR, and TCRdb kept only the in-frame ones, dropping some. The sample lists more than 30,000 clones, roughly 80% seen once, with around 1.3% in the top ten. The sequenced material came from CD45RA- memory CD4+ T cells from PBMCs. This receptor was taken from a human donor with narcolepsy. The chain carries TRBV7-3 and TRBJ1-1; no reliable D call. CDR3 amino acids: CASTLGPNTEAFF. In DNA, the CDR3 is TGTGCCAGCACCCTCGGGCCTAACACTGAAGCTTTCTTT. Looking up the rest from reference TRBV7-3 and TRBJ1-1 gives the full variable domain: GAGVSQTPSNKVTEKGKYVELRCDPISGHTALYWYRQSLGQGPEFLIYFQGTGAADDSGLPNDRFFAVRPEGSVSTLKIQRTERGDSAVYLCASTLGPNTEAFFGQGTRLTVV.